This T cell receptor (beta chain) is from a study of T-cell reconstitution after alpha-beta-depleted transplantation in children. Findings and caveats of the study: Diversity of TCRbeta at day 60 was high in some patients, arising from surviving recipient T cells and thymic progenitors. T-cell numbers and diversity one year post-transplant derived largely from freshly generated T cells.

Unique molecular identifiers were used to barcode this TCRbeta library. TCRdb passed the PCR reads through MiXCR, listing each CDR3 protein once. Of about 490,000 distinct CDR3 sequences listed, roughly a tenth are singletons. This clonotype has at least ten counts. Its matching antigen is unknown. The CDR3 runs 15 residues. V was trimmed by 1 base and J by 1 base, leaving 10 bases between them. Germline-derived CDR1 and CDR2 are SEHNR and FQNEAQ (reference sequence). The sample was PBMCs, taken before TCRalphabeta/CD19-depleted stem cell transplant. This clonotype was obtained from a child younger than 10 with inherited bone marrow failure, due to receive a stem cell transplant. The chain is built from TRBV7-9 and TRBJ1-2, with D possibly TRBD1 on 5 matching bases. CDR3 residues: CASSLGWGDNYGYTF. The CDR3 DNA sequence: TGTGCCAGCAGCTTAGGCTGGGGGGATAACTATGGCTACACCTTC.